This TCR beta chain was observed in a study of T cell repertoires in cytomegalovirus infection. Study at large: Public TCR beta signature analysis indicated the presence of both CMV infection and matching HLA type. Study results and caveats: Cumulated frequencies of public TCR beta families served to identify carriers of CMV plus the relevant HLA. HLA-C-restricted CMV-specific TCR beta clonotypes were dominant in the ex vivo response.

V was cut by 5 bases and J by 10 bases, with 10 bases left in between. The germline CDR1 and CDR2 sequences are DFQATT and SNEGSKA (reference sequence). CDR3 length: 10 residues. This clonotype has just a few counts. The target antigen is unknown. TCRdb reanalysed the reads using MiXCR and keeps one entry per CDR3 protein. The sample includes about 330,000 distinct CDR3 sequences, more than 8% of them seen just once. Sequencing used PBMCs. V is TRBV20-1 and J is TRBJ2-3; no reliable D call. The receptor comes from a human donor in good health (CMV status not recorded). Some clones in this sample may be carry-over from other donors' samples. CDR3 protein: CSAPTRSQYF. For the CDR3, the DNA is TGCAGTGCTCCTACGCGTTCGCAGTATTTT.